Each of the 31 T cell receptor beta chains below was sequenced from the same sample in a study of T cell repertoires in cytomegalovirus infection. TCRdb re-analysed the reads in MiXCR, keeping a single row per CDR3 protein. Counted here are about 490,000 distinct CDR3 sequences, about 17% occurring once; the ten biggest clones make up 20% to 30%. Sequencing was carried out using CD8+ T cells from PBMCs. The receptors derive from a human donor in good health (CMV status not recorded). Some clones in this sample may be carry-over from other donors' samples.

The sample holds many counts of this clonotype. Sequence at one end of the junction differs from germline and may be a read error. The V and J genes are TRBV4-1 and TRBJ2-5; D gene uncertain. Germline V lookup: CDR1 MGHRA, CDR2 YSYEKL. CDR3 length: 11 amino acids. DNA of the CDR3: TGTGCCAGCAGCGCCCAAGAGACCCAGTACTTC. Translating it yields CASSAQETQYF.

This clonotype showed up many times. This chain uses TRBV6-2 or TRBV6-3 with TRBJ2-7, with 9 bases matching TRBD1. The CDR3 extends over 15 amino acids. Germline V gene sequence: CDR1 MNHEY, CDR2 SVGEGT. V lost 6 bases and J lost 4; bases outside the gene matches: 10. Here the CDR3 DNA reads TGTGCCAGCAGCGGGTCGTGGGACAGGGTGTACGAGCAGTACTTC. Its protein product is CASSGSWDRVYEQYF.

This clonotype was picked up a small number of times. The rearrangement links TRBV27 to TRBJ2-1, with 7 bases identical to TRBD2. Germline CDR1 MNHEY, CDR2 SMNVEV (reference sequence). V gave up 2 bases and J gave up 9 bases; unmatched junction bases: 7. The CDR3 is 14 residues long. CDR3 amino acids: CASSLIDGGSEQFF. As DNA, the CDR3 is TGTGCCAGCAGTTTAATAGACGGGGGGAGTGAGCAGTTCTTC.

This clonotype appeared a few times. CDR3 bases: TGTGCCAGCAGCCCTGGCGGGACCAGGGAGCAGTTCTTC. It specifies CASSPGGTREQFF. V usage is TRBV7-9 and J usage is TRBJ2-1, with D tentatively TRBD2 (6 bases). This CDR3 contains 13 residues. Germline V gives CDR1 SEHNR, CDR2 FQNEAQ (reference sequence). The germline V and J ends were trimmed by 5 bases and 10 bases, with 15 bases remaining between them.

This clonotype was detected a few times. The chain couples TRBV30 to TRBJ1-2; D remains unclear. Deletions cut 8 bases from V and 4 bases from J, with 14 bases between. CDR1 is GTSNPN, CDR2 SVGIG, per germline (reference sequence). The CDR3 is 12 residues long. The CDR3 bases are TGTGCCGCCTGGGGATGGTCCTATGGCTACACCTTC. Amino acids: CAAWGWSYGYTF. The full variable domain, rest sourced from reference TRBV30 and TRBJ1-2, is SQTIHQWPATLVQPVGSPLSLECTVEGTSNPNLYWYRQAAGRGLQLLFYSVGIGQISSEVPQNLSASRPQDRQFILSSKKLLLSDSGFYLCAAWGWSYGYTFGSGTRLTVV.

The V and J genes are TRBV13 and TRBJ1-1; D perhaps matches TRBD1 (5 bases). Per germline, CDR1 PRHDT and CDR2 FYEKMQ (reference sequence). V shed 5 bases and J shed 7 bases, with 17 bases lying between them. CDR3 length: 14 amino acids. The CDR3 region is CASSPRPGGVEAFF. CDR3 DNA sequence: TGTGCCAGCAGCCCCCGCCCTGGGGGGGTTGAAGCTTTCTTT.

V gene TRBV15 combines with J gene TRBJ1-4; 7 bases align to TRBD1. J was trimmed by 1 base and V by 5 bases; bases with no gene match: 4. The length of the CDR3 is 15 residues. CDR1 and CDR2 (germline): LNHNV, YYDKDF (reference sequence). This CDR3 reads CATSDDRETNEKLFF. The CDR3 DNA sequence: TGTGCCACCAGCGATGACAGGGAAACTAATGAAAAACTGTTTTTT.

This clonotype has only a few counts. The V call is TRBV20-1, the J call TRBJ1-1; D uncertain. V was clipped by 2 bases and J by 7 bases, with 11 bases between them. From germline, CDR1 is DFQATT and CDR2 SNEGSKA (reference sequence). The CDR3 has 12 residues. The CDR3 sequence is CSARRPRSEAFF. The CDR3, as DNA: TGCAGTGCTAGAAGACCCCGGAGTGAAGCTTTCTTT.

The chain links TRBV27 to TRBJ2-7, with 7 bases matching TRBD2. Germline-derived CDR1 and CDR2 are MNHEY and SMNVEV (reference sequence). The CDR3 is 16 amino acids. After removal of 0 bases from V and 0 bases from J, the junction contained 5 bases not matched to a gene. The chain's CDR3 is CASSLSAGDRSYEQYF. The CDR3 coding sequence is TGTGCCAGCAGTTTATCGGCGGGAGACCGCTCCTACGAGCAGTACTTC.

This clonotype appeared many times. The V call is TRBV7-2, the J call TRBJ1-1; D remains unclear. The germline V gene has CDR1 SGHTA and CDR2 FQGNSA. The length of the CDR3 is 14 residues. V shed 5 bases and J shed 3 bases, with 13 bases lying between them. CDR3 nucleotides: TGTGCCAGCAGCCGGGTCGCCCGGGACACTGAAGCTTTCTTT. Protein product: CASSRVARDTEAFF.

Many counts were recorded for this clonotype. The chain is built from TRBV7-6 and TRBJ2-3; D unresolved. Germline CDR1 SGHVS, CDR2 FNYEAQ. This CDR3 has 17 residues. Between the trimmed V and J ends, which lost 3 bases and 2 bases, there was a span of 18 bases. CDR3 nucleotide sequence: TGTGCCAGCAGCTTCGATGCTTTTGGTGTTTCCACAGATACGCAGTATTTT. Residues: CASSFDAFGVSTDTQYF.

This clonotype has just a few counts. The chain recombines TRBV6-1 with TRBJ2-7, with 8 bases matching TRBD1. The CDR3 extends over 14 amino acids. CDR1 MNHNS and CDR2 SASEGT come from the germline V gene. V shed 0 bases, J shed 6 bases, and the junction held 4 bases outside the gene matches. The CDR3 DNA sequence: TGTGCCAGCAGTGAAGCGCACAGGGGGGCCGAGCAGTACTTC. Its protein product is CASSEAHRGAEQYF.

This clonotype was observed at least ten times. As DNA, the CDR3 is TGTGCCAGCAGCTCCTCCGGGACAGGGGCTCATCCCCCCTACAATGAGCAGTTCTTC. It is translated as CASSSSGTGAHPPYNEQFF. This chain uses TRBV7-9 with TRBJ2-1, with 10 nucleotides matching TRBD1. V lost 4 bases and J lost 2; bases outside the gene matches: 14. This CDR3 has 19 residues. Germline V CDR1 and CDR2: SEHNR, FQNEAQ (reference sequence).

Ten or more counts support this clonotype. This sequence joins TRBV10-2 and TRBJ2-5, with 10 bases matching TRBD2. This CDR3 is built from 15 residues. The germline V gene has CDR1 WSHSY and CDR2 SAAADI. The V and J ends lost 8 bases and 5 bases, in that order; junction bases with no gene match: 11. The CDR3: CASQPGLALRETQYF. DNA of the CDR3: TGCGCCAGCCAGCCGGGACTAGCGCTGAGGGAGACCCAGTACTTC.

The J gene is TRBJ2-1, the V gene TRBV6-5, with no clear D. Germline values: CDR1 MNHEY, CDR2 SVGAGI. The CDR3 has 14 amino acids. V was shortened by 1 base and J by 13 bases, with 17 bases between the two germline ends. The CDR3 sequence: CASSYWGFRNIQFF. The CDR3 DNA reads TGTGCCAGCAGTTACTGGGGTTTTAGGAACATACAGTTCTTC.

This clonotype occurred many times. CDR3 residues: CASSSPESRRNYGYTF. CDR3 DNA: TGTGCCAGCAGCTCTCCAGAGTCACGGCGAAACTATGGCTACACCTTC. The chain couples TRBV7-9 to TRBJ1-2; unclear D gene. From germline, CDR1 is SEHNR and CDR2 FQNEAQ (reference sequence). V was cut by 4 bases and J by 2 bases, with 17 bases left in between. CDR3 length: 16 amino acids.

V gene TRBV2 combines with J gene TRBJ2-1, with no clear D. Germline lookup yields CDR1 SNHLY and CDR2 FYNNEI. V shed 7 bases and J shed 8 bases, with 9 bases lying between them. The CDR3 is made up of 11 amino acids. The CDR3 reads CASTPSYEQFF. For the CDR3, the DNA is TGTGCCAGCACTCCCAGCTATGAGCAGTTCTTC.

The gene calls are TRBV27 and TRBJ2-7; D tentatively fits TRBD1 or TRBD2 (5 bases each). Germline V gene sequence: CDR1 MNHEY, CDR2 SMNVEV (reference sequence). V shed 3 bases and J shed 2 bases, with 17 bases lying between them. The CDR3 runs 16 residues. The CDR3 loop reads CASSLSRGTRTYEQYF. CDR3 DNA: TGTGCCAGCAGTTTGTCCCGGGGCACCCGGACCTACGAGCAGTACTTC.

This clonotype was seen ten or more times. This CDR3 reads CASRQAGATHEQYF. The CDR3, as DNA: TGTGCCAGCAGGCAAGCGGGAGCCACCCACGAGCAGTACTTC. The chain employs TRBV7-3 and TRBJ2-7; the match to TRBD2 covers 8 bases. The V segment lost 6 bases and the J segment 5 bases; nucleotides outside the gene matches: 9. CDR1 is SGHTA, CDR2 FQGTGA, per germline. The length of the CDR3 is 14 residues.

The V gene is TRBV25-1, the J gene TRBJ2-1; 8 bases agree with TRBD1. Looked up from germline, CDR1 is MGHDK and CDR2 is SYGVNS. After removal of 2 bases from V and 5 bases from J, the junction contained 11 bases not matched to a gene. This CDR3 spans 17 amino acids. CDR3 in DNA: TGTGCCAGCAGTGAAATCGGGACAGGCTTGGGGGACAATGAGCAGTTCTTC. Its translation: CASSEIGTGLGDNEQFF.

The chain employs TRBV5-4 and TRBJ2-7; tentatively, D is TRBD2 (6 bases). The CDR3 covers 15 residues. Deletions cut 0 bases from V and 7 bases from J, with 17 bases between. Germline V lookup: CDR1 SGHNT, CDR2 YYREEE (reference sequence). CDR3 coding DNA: TGTGCCAGCAGCTTGGCGGGACTTAAGATTGGGGAGCAGTACTTC. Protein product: CASSLAGLKIGEQYF.

The CDR3: CASSATGGSTDTQYF. The DNA for the CDR3 is TGTGCCAGCAGCGCCACGGGCGGAAGCACAGATACGCAGTATTTT. The rearrangement joins TRBV7-9 to TRBJ2-3; D is unresolved. Germline CDR1 is SEHNR and CDR2 is FQNEAQ (reference sequence). The V end was cut by 5 bases, the J end by 0 bases, with 12 bases between. CDR3 length equals 15 residues.

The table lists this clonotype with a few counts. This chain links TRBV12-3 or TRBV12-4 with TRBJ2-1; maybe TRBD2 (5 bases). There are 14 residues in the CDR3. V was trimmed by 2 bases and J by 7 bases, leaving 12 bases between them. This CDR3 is CASSLSGILNEQFF. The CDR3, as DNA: TGTGCCAGCAGTTTATCCGGGATCCTTAATGAGCAGTTCTTC.

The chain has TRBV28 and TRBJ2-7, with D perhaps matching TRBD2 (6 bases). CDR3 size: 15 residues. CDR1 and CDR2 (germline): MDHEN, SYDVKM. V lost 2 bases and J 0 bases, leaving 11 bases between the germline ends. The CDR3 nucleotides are TGTGCCAGCAGTTTAGAGCGGGTCCTCTCCTACGAGCAGTACTTC. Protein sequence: CASSLERVLSYEQYF.

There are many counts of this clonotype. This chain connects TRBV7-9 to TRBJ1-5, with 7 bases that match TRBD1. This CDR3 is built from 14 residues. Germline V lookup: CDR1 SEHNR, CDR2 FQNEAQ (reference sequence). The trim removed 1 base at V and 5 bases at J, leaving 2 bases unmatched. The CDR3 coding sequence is TGTGCCAGCAGCTTAGAAGACAGGGATCAGCCCCAGCATTTT. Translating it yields CASSLEDRDQPQHF.

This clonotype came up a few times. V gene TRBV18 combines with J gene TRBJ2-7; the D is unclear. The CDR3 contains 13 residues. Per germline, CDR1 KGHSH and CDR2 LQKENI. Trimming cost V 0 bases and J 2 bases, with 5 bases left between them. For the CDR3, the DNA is TGTGCCAGCTCACCACCTCTGGCCTACGAGCAGTACTTC. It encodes CASSPPLAYEQYF.

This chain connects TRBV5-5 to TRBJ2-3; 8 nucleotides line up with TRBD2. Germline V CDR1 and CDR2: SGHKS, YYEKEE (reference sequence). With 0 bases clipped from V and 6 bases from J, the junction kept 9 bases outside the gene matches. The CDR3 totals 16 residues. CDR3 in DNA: TGTGCCAGCAGCTTGGCACGGGGGGGCTCCTGGGATACGCAGTATTTT. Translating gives CASSLARGGSWDTQYF. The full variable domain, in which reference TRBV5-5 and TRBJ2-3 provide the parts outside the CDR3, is DAGVTQSPTHLIKTRGQQVTLRCSPISGHKSVSWYQQVLGQGPQFIFQYYEKEERGRGNFPDRFSARQFPNYSSELNVNALLLGDSALYLCASSLARGGSWDTQYFGPGTRLTVL.

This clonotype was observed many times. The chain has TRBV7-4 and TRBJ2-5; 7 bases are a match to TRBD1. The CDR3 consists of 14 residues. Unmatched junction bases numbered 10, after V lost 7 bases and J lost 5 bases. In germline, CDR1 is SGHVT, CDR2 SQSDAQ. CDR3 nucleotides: TGTGCCAGCACCCTGGAAGGGGGCAGGGAGACCCAGTACTTC. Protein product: CASTLEGGRETQYF. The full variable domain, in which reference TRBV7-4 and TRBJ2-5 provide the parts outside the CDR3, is GAGVSQSPRYKVAKRGRDVALRCDSISGHVTLYWYRQTLGQGSEVLTYSQSDAQRDKSGRPSGRFSAERPERSVSTLKIQRTEQGDSAVYLCASTLEGGRETQYFGPGTRLLVL.

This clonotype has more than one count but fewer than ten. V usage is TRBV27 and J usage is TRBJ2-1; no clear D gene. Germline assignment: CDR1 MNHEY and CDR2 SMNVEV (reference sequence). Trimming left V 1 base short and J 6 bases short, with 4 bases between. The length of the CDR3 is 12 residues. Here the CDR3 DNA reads TGTGCCAGCAGTTTATATCCCAATGAGCAGTTCTTC. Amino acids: CASSLYPNEQFF.

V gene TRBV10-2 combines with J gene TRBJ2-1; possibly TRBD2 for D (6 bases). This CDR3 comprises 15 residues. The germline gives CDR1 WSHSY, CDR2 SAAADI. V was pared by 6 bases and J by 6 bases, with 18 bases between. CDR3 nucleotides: TGCGCCAGCAGCCGAACCGGGACTTCCGGCAATGAGCAGTTCTTC. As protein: CASSRTGTSGNEQFF.

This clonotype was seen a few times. The CDR3, as DNA: TGCGCCAGCAGCCCCATTAGCGGGTCCTACGAGCAGTACTTC. This translates into CASSPISGSYEQYF. V and J are TRBV5-1 and TRBJ2-7; 7 nucleotides agree with TRBD2. This CDR3 region has 14 residues. Germline trimming cut 4 bases from V and 1 base from J; bases unmatched to any gene: 5. In germline, CDR1 is SGHRS, CDR2 YFSETQ.